Here is one T cell receptor beta chain with its context. The sample belongs to a study of shared clonotypes between healthy human individuals. Terminally differentiated effector memory CD45RA+ cells were left out of the naive CD8 fraction, which was CD45RO-negative and positively selected for CCR7. The germline CDR1 and CDR2 sequences are LNHDA and SQIVND (reference sequence). The CDR3 is 13 amino acids. V was shortened by 1 base and J by 5 bases, with 6 bases between the two germline ends. Per sorted-subset replicate PCR, input was approximately 0.2 ug DNA, representing some 30,000 T cell genomes. Repertoires were generated with immunoSEQ multiplex PCR, while TCRdb's copy carries only in-frame clones and drops some. The sample includes 800,000 to 950,000 clones, approximately 97% seen only once; the top ten take under 0.25%.

What was sequenced was naive CD8+ T cells sorted from blood. The sequence came from a man aged 25 to 40 in good health. The V and J genes are TRBV19 and TRBJ2-1; D is perhaps TRBD1 or TRBD2 (5 bases each). The DNA of the CDR3 is TGTGCCAGTAGTATAGGAGGGGACAATGAGCAGTTCTTC. It codes for CASSIGGDNEQFF. The whole variable domain, filled in from reference TRBV19 and TRBJ2-1, reads DGGITQSPKYLFRKEGQNVTLSCEQNLNHDAMYWYRQDPGQGLRLIYYSQIVNDFQKGDIAEGYSVSREKKESFPLTVTSAQKNPTAFYLCASSIGGDNEQFFGPGTRLTVL.